This TCR beta chain was identified in a study of shared clonotypes between healthy human individuals. The genomic DNA of each subset was split evenly across several immunoSEQ plates. Only in-frame clones appear in the TCRdb table, and some are missing; sequencing was by immunoSEQ multiplex PCR. The table shows roughly 2 million clones, with around 95% occurring only once. Trimming removed 3 bases at V and 4 bases at J, with 13 bases between. The CDR3 extends over 14 amino acids. Germline assignment: CDR1 MDHEN and CDR2 SYDVKM. The chain joins TRBV28 to TRBJ2-7; D uncertain. Input material: naive CD4+ T cells sorted from blood. Documented subset: CD45RA+ positively selected. The TCR comes from a man between 18 and 29 years old in good health. DNA for the CDR3: TGTGCCAGCAGTTTCTTGGGCATTTCGTACGAGCAGTACTTC. Amino acids: CASSFLGISYEQYF.